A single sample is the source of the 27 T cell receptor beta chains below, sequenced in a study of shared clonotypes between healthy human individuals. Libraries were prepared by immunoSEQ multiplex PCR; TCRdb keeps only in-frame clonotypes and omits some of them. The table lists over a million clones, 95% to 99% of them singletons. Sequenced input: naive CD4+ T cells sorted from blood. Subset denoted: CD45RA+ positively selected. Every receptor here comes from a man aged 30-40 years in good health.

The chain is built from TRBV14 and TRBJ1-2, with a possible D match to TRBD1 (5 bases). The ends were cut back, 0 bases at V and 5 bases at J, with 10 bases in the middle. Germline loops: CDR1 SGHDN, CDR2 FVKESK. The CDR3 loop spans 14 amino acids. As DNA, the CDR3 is TGTGCCAGCAGCCAAGACGCGGGGGGATATGGCTACACCTTC. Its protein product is CASSQDAGGYGYTF.

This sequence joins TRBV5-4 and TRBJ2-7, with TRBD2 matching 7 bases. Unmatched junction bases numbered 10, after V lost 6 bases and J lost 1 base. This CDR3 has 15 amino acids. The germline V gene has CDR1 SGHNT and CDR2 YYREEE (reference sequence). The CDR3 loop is CASTLGGLSSYEQYF. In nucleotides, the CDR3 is TGTGCCAGCACCCTGGGGGGGTTGAGTTCCTACGAGCAGTACTTC.

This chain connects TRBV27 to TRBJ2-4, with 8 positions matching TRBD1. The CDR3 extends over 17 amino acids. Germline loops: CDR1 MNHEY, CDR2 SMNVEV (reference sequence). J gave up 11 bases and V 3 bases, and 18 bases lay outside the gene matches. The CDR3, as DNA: TGTGCCAGCAGTTTGATCGGGACAGGCACTAACCTTTGGGTTCAGTACTTC. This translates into CASSLIGTGTNLWVQYF.

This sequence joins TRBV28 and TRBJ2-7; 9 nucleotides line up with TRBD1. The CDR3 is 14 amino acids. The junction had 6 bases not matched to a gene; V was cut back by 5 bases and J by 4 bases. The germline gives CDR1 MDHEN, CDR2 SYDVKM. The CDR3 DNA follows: TGTGCCAGCAGTCCCGACAGGGGGATGTACGAGCAGTACTTC. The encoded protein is CASSPDRGMYEQYF.

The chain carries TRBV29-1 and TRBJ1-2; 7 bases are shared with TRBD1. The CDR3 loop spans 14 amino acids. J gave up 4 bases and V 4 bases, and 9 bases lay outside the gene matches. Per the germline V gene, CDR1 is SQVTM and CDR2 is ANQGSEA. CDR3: CSVASQGFGYGYTF. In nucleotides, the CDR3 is TGCAGCGTTGCATCACAGGGGTTCGGCTATGGCTACACCTTC.

In DNA, the CDR3 is TGTGCCAGCAGTGGCGGGAGAGAGGATACGCAGTATTTT. This sequence encodes CASSGGREDTQYF. The V and J genes are TRBV28 and TRBJ2-3, with 7 positions matching TRBD2. J was trimmed by 6 bases and V by 5 bases; bases with no gene match: 5. This CDR3 has 13 residues. The V gene's germline CDR1 is MDHEN and CDR2 SYDVKM.

For the CDR3, the DNA is TGCGCCAGCAGTCCACCCGGGCGACGGAGCTCCTACAATGAGCAGTTCTTC. Its protein is CASSPPGRRSSYNEQFF. The chain recombines TRBV5-1 with TRBJ2-1, with D unclear. Trimming took 5 bases from V and 0 from J, leaving 18 bases between them. The germline V gene encodes CDR1 SGHRS and CDR2 YFSETQ. The CDR3 is 17 amino acids.

The DNA for the CDR3 is TGTGCCAGCAGCTCCCGGGACACCGGAAACACCATATATTTT. It translates to CASSSRDTGNTIYF. The chain is built from TRBV11-2 and TRBJ1-3; tentative D call: TRBD1 (6 bases). CDR1 SGHAT and CDR2 FQNNGV come from the germline V gene. The CDR3 totals 14 residues. Trimming shortened V by 4 bases and J by 4 bases, and 11 bases separated the two germline ends.

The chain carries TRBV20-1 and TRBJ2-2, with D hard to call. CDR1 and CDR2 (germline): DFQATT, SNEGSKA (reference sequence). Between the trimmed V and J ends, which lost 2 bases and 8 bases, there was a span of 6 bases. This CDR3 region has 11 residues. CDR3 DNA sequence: TGCAGTGCTAGAAAACTAGGGGAGCTGTTTTTT. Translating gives CSARKLGELFF.

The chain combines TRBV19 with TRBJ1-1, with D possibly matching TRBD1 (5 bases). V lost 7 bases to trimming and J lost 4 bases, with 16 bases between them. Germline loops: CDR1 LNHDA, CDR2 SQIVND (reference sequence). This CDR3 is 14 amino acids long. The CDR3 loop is CASISRDGGTEAFF. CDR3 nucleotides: TGTGCCAGTATTTCCAGGGACGGCGGCACTGAAGCTTTCTTT.

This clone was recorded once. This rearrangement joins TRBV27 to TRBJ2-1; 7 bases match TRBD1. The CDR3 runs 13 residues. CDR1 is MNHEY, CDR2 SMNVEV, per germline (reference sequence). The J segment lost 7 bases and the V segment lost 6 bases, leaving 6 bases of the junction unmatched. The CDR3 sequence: CASSQLRGNEQFF. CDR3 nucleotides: TGTGCCAGCAGCCAACTCAGGGGGAATGAGCAGTTCTTC.

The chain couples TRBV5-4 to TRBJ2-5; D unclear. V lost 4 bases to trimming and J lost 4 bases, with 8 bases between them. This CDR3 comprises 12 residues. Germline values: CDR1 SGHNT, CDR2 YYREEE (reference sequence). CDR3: CASSLEPETQYF. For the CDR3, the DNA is TGTGCCAGCAGCCTGGAGCCAGAGACCCAGTACTTC.

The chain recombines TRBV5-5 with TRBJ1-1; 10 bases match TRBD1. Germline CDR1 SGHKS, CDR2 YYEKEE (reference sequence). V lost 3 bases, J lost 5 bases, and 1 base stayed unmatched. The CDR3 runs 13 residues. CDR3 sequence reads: CASSWTGGTEAFF. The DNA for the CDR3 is TGTGCCAGCAGCTGGACAGGGGGGACTGAAGCTTTCTTT.

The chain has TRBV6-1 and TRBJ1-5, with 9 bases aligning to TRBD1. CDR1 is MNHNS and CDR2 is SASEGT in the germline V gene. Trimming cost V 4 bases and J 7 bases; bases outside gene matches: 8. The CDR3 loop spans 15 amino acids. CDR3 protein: CASSVRDRVSQPQHF. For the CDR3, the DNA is TGTGCCAGCAGTGTCCGGGACAGGGTTTCGCAGCCCCAGCATTTT.

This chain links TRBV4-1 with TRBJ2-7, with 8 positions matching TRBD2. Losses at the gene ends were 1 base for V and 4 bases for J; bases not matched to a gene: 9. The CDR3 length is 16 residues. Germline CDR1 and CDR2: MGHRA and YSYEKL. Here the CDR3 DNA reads TGCGCCAGCAGCCAAGTTCAAGCTAGCGGGCTTTACGAGCAGTACTTC. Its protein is CASSQVQASGLYEQYF.

The CDR3 nucleotides read TGTGCCAGCAGTACTCCGGGACACGAACTCTATGGCTACACCTTC. Protein product: CASSTPGHELYGYTF. V is TRBV28 and J is TRBJ1-2, with a possible D match to TRBD1 (6 bases). Trimming removed 5 bases from V and 4 bases from J, with 17 bases in between. CDR1 and CDR2 from the germline V gene are MDHEN and SYDVKM. The CDR3 sequence is 15 residues long.

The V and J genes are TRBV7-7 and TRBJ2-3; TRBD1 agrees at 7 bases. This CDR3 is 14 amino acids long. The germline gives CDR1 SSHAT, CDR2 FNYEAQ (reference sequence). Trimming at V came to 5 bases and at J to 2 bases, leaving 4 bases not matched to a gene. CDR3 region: CASSRDRDTDTQYF. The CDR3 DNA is TGTGCCAGCAGCCGGGACAGAGACACAGATACGCAGTATTTT.

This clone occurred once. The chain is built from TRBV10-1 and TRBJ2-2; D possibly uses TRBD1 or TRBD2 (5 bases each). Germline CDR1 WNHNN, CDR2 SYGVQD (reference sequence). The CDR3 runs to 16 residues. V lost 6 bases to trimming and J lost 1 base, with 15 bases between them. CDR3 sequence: CASSHSGTKNTGELFF. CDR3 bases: TGCGCCAGCAGCCACTCCGGGACCAAGAACACCGGGGAGCTGTTTTTT.

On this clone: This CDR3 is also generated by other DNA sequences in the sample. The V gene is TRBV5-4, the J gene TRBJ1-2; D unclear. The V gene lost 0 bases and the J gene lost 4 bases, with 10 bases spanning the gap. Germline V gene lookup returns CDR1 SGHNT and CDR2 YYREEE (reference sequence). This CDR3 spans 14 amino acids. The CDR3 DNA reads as TGTGCCAGCAGCTTGGACAGAGGTGGCTATGGCTACACCTTC. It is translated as CASSLDRGGYGYTF.

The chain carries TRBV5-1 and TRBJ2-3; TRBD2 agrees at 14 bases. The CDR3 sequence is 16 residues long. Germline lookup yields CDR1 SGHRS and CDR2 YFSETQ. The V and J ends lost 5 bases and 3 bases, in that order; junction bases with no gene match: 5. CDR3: CASRAGTSGSTDTQYF. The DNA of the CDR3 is TGCGCCAGCAGGGCCGGGACTAGCGGGAGTACAGATACGCAGTATTTT.

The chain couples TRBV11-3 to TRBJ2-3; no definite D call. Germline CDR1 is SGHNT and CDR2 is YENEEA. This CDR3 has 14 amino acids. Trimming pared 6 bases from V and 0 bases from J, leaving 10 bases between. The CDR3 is CASSFGWSTDTQYF. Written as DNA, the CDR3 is TGTGCCAGCAGTTTTGGCTGGAGCACAGATACGCAGTATTTT.

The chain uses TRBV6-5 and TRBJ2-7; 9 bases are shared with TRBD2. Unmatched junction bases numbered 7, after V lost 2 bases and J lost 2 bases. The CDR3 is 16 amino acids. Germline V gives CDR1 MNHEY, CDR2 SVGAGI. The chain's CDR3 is CASSYDQREAPYEQYF. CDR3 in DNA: TGTGCCAGCAGTTACGACCAGCGGGAGGCCCCCTACGAGCAGTACTTC.

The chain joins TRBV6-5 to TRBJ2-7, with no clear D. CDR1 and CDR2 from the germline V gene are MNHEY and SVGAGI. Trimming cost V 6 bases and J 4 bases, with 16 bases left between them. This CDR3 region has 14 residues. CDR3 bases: TGTGCCAGCAGCCCGACGGGCAACCCGTACGAGCAGTACTTC. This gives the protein CASSPTGNPYEQYF.

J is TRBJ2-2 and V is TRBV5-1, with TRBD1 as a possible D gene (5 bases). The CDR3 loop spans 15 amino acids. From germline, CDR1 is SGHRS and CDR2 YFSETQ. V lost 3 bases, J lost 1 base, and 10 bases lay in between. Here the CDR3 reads CASSSSTENTGELFF. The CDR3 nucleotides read TGCGCCAGCAGCTCGTCGACAGAGAACACCGGGGAGCTGTTTTTT.

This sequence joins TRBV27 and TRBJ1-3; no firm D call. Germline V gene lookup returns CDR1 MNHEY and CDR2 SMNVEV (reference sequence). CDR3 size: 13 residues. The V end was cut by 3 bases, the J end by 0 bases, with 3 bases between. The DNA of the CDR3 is TGTGCCAGCAGTTTGGGCTCTGGAAACACCATATATTTT. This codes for CASSLGSGNTIYF.

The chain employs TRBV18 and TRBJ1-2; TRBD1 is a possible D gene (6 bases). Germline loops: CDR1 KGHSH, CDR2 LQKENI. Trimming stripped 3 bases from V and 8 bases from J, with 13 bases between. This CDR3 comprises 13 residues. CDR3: CASSPSEGEGYTF. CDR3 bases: TGTGCCAGCTCACCTTCGGAGGGGGAAGGCTACACCTTC. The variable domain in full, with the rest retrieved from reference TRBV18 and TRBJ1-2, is NAGVMQNPRHLVRRRGQEARLRCSPMKGHSHVYWYRQLPEEGLKFMVYLQKENIIDESGMPKERFSAEFPKEGPSILRIQQVVRGDSAAYFCASSPSEGEGYTFGSGTRLTVV.

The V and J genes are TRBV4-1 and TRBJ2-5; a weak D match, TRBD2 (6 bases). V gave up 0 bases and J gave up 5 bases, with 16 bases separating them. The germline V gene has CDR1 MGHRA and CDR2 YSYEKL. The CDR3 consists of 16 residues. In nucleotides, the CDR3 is TGCGCCAGCAGCCAAGATATACGGGAGTCGTGGGAGACCCAGTACTTC. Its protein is CASSQDIRESWETQYF.